This T cell receptor (beta chain) comes out of a study of T cells in Graves' hyperthyroidism and ophthalmopathy. Study context: Peripheral blood sampling occurred at initial diagnosis, before any treatment. Study-wide results and limits: Appearing also in blood were most of the thyroid clonotypes expanded above 0.001.

From germline, CDR1 is LNHDA and CDR2 SQIVND (reference sequence). The CDR3 runs 15 residues. V lost 4 bases and J 0 bases, leaving 10 bases between the germline ends. Amplified TCR beta CDR3 regions derived from RNA transcripts. HTBI primers were used for first-round RT-PCR of the TCR CDR3. TCRdb re-analysed the multiplex PCR reads in MiXCR, keeping a single row per CDR3 protein. The sample has 300,000 to 500,000 distinct CDR3 sequences, about 14% seen once; the top ten hold under 30%. Fresh peripheral blood, under 11 ml, yielded the PBMCs. This clonotype has more than one count but fewer than ten. The antigen remains unidentified.

The sequencing sample was made of blood. The chain employs TRBV19 and TRBJ2-1; D unresolved. This clonotype was obtained from a man over 45 with Graves' ophthalmopathy. CDR3 coding DNA: TGTGCCAGTAGTAATTGGCGGAGCTCCTACAATGAGCAGTTCTTC. Protein sequence: CASSNWRSSYNEQFF.